This passage covers 23 T cell receptor beta chains from one sample sequenced in a study of OX40 agonist ivuxolimab in advanced cancers. Assay used: immunoSEQ multiplex PCR; TCRdb lists only in-frame clones, some missing. This sample has roughly 99,000 clones, with around 93% found just once. The specimen was CD4+ or CD8+ T cells sorted from blood, collected in a trial of the OX40 agonist ivuxolimab. Receptor source: an adult with an advanced solid tumor such as melanoma, head and neck, liver or kidney cancer.

This rearrangement joins TRBV19 to TRBJ1-5, with 10 bases identical to TRBD1. The germline V gene encodes CDR1 LNHDA and CDR2 SQIVND (reference sequence). This CDR3 has 20 amino acids. Unmatched junction bases numbered 21, after V lost 7 bases and J lost 3 bases. This CDR3 reads CASTPKGTGVTGRVNQPQHF. The CDR3 DNA reads TGTGCCAGTACCCCAAAGGGGACAGGGGTCACGGGAAGGGTCAATCAGCCCCAGCATTTT.

This chain links TRBV7-9 with TRBJ1-2; no clear D gene. Trimming removed 2 bases at V and 4 bases at J, with 8 bases between. CDR3 length: 13 amino acids. Germline assignment: CDR1 SEHNR and CDR2 FQNEAQ (reference sequence). CDR3 loop: CASSLSLIYGYTF. DNA for the CDR3: TGTGCCAGCAGCTTATCCCTTATCTATGGCTACACCTTC. Looking up the rest from reference TRBV7-9 and TRBJ1-2 gives the full variable domain: DTGVSQNPRHKITKRGQNVTFRCDPISEHNRLYWYRQTLGQGPEFLTYFQNEAQLEKSRLLSDRFSAERPKGSFSTLEIQRTEQGDSAMYLCASSLSLIYGYTFGSGTRLTVV.

The J gene is TRBJ2-5, the V gene TRBV7-9; 11 nucleotides line up with TRBD1. The J call may be incorrect, as the DNA end agrees better with TRBJ2-7. Germline CDR1 reads SEHNR; CDR2 reads FQNEAQ (reference sequence). The CDR3 runs to 14 residues. In DNA form, the CDR3 reads TGTGCCAGCAGCTCTCCGGGACAGGGGGACGAGCAGTACTTC. This gives the protein CASSSPGQGDEQYF.

V gene TRBV27 combines with J gene TRBJ2-1; 9 bases match TRBD2. The CDR3 extends over 16 amino acids. With V trimmed by 6 bases and J by 3 bases, 9 bases remained unmatched. The germline CDR1 and CDR2 sequences are MNHEY and SMNVEV (reference sequence). The CDR3 bases are TGTGCCAGCAGAAGGATACGACTAGCGGACTACAATGAGCAGTTCTTC. Its protein is CASRRIRLADYNEQFF.

The rearrangement uses TRBV7-2 and TRBJ2-1; 10 nucleotides line up with TRBD2. This CDR3 has 16 amino acids. Germline lookup yields CDR1 SGHTA and CDR2 FQGNSA. Germline trimming cut 0 bases from V and 3 bases from J; bases unmatched to any gene: 2. The CDR3 loop is CASSLAPSGSYNEQFF. CDR3 DNA: TGTGCCAGCAGCTTAGCCCCTAGCGGGAGCTACAATGAGCAGTTCTTC.

The V and J genes are TRBV9 and TRBJ1-1; D remains ambiguous. V lost 2 bases and J lost 1, with 9 bases in between. The length of the CDR3 is 14 residues. Germline lookup yields CDR1 SGDLS and CDR2 YYNGEE. The chain's CDR3 is CASSVLTTNTEAFF. Written as DNA, the CDR3 is TGTGCCAGCAGCGTCCTAACCACGAACACTGAAGCTTTCTTT.

The chain carries TRBV9 and TRBJ1-3; D unclear. The V end lost 2 bases, the J end lost 0 bases, and 6 bases lay between the germline ends. The V gene's germline CDR1 is SGDLS and CDR2 YYNGEE. The CDR3 contains 14 residues. CDR3 in DNA: TGTGCCAGCAGCGTTGGGAGCTCTGGAAACACCATATATTTT. Its translation: CASSVGSSGNTIYF.

V is TRBV4-2 and J is TRBJ1-5, with TRBD1 as a possible D gene (5 bases). Germline V gene sequence: CDR1 LGHNA, CDR2 YNFKEQ. V was cut by 2 bases and J by 0 bases, with 8 bases left in between. The CDR3 contains 15 residues. CDR3 sequence: CASSQNRFSNQPQHF. In nucleotides, the CDR3 is TGTGCCAGCAGCCAAAACAGGTTTAGCAATCAGCCCCAGCATTTT.

The J gene is TRBJ1-2, the V gene TRBV6-1; the D is unclear. Trimming removed 1 base from V and 8 bases from J, with 17 bases in between. CDR1 is MNHNS and CDR2 is SASEGT in the germline V gene. The CDR3 length is 15 residues. This CDR3 is CASSEGLGVQRGYTF. CDR3 DNA: TGTGCCAGCAGTGAAGGCCTTGGAGTTCAGAGAGGCTACACCTTC.

The genes are TRBV19 and TRBJ1-2, with a weak D call TRBD1 (5 bases). Germline V gene data show CDR1 as LNHDA and CDR2 as SQIVND (reference sequence). This CDR3 spans 14 amino acids. V was pared by 1 base and J by 5 bases, with 11 bases between. The CDR3: CASSIGQEGYGYTF. CDR3 nucleotides: TGTGCCAGTAGTATAGGGCAGGAGGGGTATGGCTACACCTTC.

The chain carries TRBV5-6 and TRBJ2-1; 8 bases map to TRBD1. The germline V gene encodes CDR1 SGHDT and CDR2 YYEEEE. The CDR3 length is 16 residues. V was pared by 4 bases and J by 4 bases, with 10 bases of the junction left unmatched. The CDR3 DNA follows: TGTGCCAGCAGCCTGGAAGGGACAGGCGATTACAATGAGCAGTTCTTC. Amino acid sequence: CASSLEGTGDYNEQFF.

The J gene is TRBJ2-5, the V gene TRBV18, with TRBD2 as a possible D gene (6 bases). With 5 bases removed from V and 0 bases from J, the gap between germline ends came to 13 bases. Germline V gives CDR1 KGHSH, CDR2 LQKENI. The CDR3 contains 15 residues. CDR3 in DNA: TGTGCCAGCTCATGGGTAGCGGCTAACCAAGAGACCCAGTACTTC. This sequence encodes CASSWVAANQETQYF.

The V call is TRBV5-5, the J call TRBJ2-2; possibly TRBD2 for D (6 bases). This CDR3 is 13 amino acids long. Looked up from germline, CDR1 is SGHKS and CDR2 is YYEKEE (reference sequence). The V and J ends lost 4 bases and 6 bases respectively, with 10 bases between them. The DNA for the CDR3 is TGTGCCAGCAGCCTGGGGACTGCCGGGGAGCTGTTTTTT. It is translated as CASSLGTAGELFF.

CDR3 in amino acids: CASSDPPGGAGNQPQHF. As DNA, the CDR3 is TGTGCCAGCAGCGACCCGCCAGGGGGCGCGGGCAATCAGCCCCAGCATTTT. The V and J genes are TRBV7-2 and TRBJ1-5, with TRBD1 identical over 8 bases. Trimming removed 5 bases from V and 2 bases from J; junction bases left unmatched: 11. The CDR3 is 17 residues long. Germline V gene lookup returns CDR1 SGHTA and CDR2 FQGNSA.

The V call is TRBV5-1, the J call TRBJ1-2; the match to TRBD1 covers 11 bases. V shed 0 bases and J 8 bases; nucleotides not matched to a gene: 6. This CDR3 contains 15 residues. Germline loops: CDR1 SGHRS, CDR2 YFSETQ. This CDR3 is CASSLERTGGFGYTF. For the CDR3, the DNA is TGCGCCAGCAGCTTGGAACGGACAGGGGGCTTCGGCTACACCTTC.

V gene TRBV19 combines with J gene TRBJ2-3; TRBD2 matches 7 bases. The CDR3 spans 14 residues. Unmatched junction bases numbered 8, after V lost 6 bases and J lost 5 bases. Germline CDR1 and CDR2: LNHDA and SQIVND (reference sequence). The CDR3 DNA follows: TGTGCCAGTAGAAGTGGGGGAGGGAAAGATACGCAGTATTTT. It encodes CASRSGGGKDTQYF. Using reference TRBV19 and TRBJ2-3 for the parts outside the CDR3, the full variable domain is DGGITQSPKYLFRKEGQNVTLSCEQNLNHDAMYWYRQDPGQGLRLIYYSQIVNDFQKGDIAEGYSVSREKKESFPLTVTSAQKNPTAFYLCASRSGGGKDTQYFGPGTRLTVL.

V is TRBV5-1 and J is TRBJ2-1, with TRBD2 as a possible D gene (5 bases). Germline V gives CDR1 SGHRS, CDR2 YFSETQ. Trimming removed 2 bases at V and 2 bases at J, with 8 bases between. CDR3 length: 14 residues. CDR3 sequence (DNA): TGCGCCAGCAGCTTCGGGGTGACCTACAATGAGCAGTTCTTC. Translation gives CASSFGVTYNEQFF. Full variable domain (outside the CDR3, taken from reference TRBV5-1 and TRBJ2-1): KAGVTQTPRYLIKTRGQQVTLSCSPISGHRSVSWYQQTPGQGLQFLFEYFSETQRNKGNFPGRFSGRQFSNSRSEMNVSTLELGDSALYLCASSFGVTYNEQFFGPGTRLTVL.

The chain is built from TRBV10-3 and TRBJ1-1, with D perhaps TRBD1 (5 bases). The V end lost 4 bases, the J end lost 3 bases, and 15 bases lay between the germline ends. The CDR3 loop spans 15 amino acids. Germline lookup yields CDR1 ENHRY and CDR2 SYGVKD. The CDR3 DNA is TGTGCCATCAGTGTCGAGTCAGTGGGGGACACTGAAGCTTTCTTT. This codes for CAISVESVGDTEAFF.

The V call is TRBV7-6, the J call TRBJ2-3; D perhaps matches TRBD2 (6 bases). Trimming left V 5 bases short and J 7 bases short, with 13 bases between. Looked up from germline, CDR1 is SGHVS and CDR2 is FNYEAQ. The CDR3 is 13 amino acids. CDR3 DNA sequence: TGTGCCAGCAGCGTCGGGGGTAAGAATACGCAGTATTTT. Translation gives CASSVGGKNTQYF.

CDR3 sequence reads: CASSPGTDYEQYF. DNA for the CDR3: TGTGCCAGCAGTCCCGGGACTGACTACGAGCAGTACTTC. The J gene is TRBJ2-7, the V gene TRBV2; D is possibly TRBD2 (6 bases). This CDR3 contains 13 residues. Germline V lookup: CDR1 SNHLY, CDR2 FYNNEI. Between the trimmed V and J ends, which lost 5 bases and 3 bases, there was a span of 11 bases.

This rearrangement joins TRBV9 to TRBJ2-5; D perhaps matches TRBD2 (5 bases). The V end lost 0 bases, the J end lost 5 bases, and 14 bases lay between the germline ends. The germline V gene has CDR1 SGDLS and CDR2 YYNGEE. This CDR3 has 15 residues. The CDR3 reads CASSVAPGWRETQYF. The CDR3 DNA is TGTGCCAGCAGCGTAGCTCCGGGGTGGAGGGAGACCCAGTACTTC.

This clone was seen a single time. J is TRBJ2-7 and V is TRBV28; either TRBD1 or TRBD2 may supply D (5 bases each). V was trimmed by 5 bases and J by 0 bases, leaving 11 bases between them. This CDR3 region has 14 residues. Germline V gives CDR1 MDHEN, CDR2 SYDVKM. The DNA of the CDR3 is TGTGCCAGCAGTACCGGGACCCTCTCCTACGAGCAGTACTTC. This gives the protein CASSTGTLSYEQYF.

V gene TRBV4-1 combines with J gene TRBJ1-5; possible D gene TRBD1, 5 bases. The V gene's germline CDR1 is MGHRA and CDR2 YSYEKL. This CDR3 spans 15 amino acids. V dropped 0 bases and J dropped 7 bases, with 13 bases sitting between them. CDR3 loop: CASSQDWGGTQPQHF. The CDR3 nucleotides are TGCGCCAGCAGCCAAGATTGGGGCGGAACGCAGCCCCAGCATTTT.